Each of the 27 T cell receptor beta chains below was sequenced from the same sample in a study of beta chain features in type 1 diabetes. Reverse transcribing all isolated RNA meant expressed TCRB transcripts were sequenced. This table comes from immunoSEQ multiplex PCR, and its TCRdb copy is limited to in-frame clones, with some not included. Here the sample spans 900,000 or so clones, 15% to 20% being singletons. Source material: naive CD4+ T cells from blood. The receptors stem from a woman aged 18-29 years in good health.

The V call is TRBV4-2, the J call TRBJ2-7, with D possibly being TRBD1 (5 bases). Germline V CDR1 and CDR2: LGHNA, YNFKEQ. V dropped 1 base and J dropped 3 bases, with 16 bases sitting between them. The CDR3 consists of 16 residues. In nucleotides, the CDR3 is TGTGCCAGCAGCCAAGTGATGAGGCTTAGGGGCTACGAGCAGTACTTC. Its translation: CASSQVMRLRGYEQYF.

CDR3 loop: CAISESHQQYF. CDR3 nucleotide sequence: TGTGCCATCAGTGAGTCCCACCAGCAGTACTTC. The rearrangement uses TRBV10-3 and TRBJ2-7; D is ambiguous. Germline-derived CDR1 and CDR2 are ENHRY and SYGVKD. Deletions cut 0 bases from V and 8 bases from J, with 5 bases between. This CDR3 comprises 11 residues.

The chain uses TRBV7-8 and TRBJ1-1, with no clear D. Germline V lookup: CDR1 SGHVS, CDR2 FQNEAQ. The V end lost 5 bases, the J end lost 8 bases, and 24 bases lay between the germline ends. The CDR3 runs 16 residues. The DNA of the CDR3 is TGTGCCAGCAGCCGCGCGGGTGCGGGCCTTAGATGGGAAGCTTTCTTT. Its translation is CASSRAGAGLRWEAFF.

CDR3 residues: CASRGGSSGANVLTF. The CDR3 coding sequence is TGTGCCAGCAGAGGGGGTAGCTCTGGGGCCAACGTCCTGACTTTC. The J gene is TRBJ2-6, the V gene TRBV28; a possible D gene is TRBD1 (6 bases). Germline assignment: CDR1 MDHEN and CDR2 SYDVKM. This CDR3 has 15 residues. V lost 6 bases, J lost 0 bases, and 9 bases lay in between.

V is TRBV10-3 and J is TRBJ2-3; 9 bases fit TRBD1. The V gene's germline CDR1 is ENHRY and CDR2 SYGVKD. Trimming took 6 bases from V and 2 from J; bases not matched to a gene: 6. There are 15 residues in the CDR3. CDR3 region: CAISDGQGSTDTQYF. The CDR3 region has the DNA TGTGCCATCAGCGACGGACAGGGGTCCACAGATACGCAGTATTTT.

The chain joins TRBV6-5 to TRBJ2-1; 15 bases are shared with TRBD2. The length of the CDR3 is 14 residues. After removal of 5 bases from V and 12 bases from J, the junction contained 5 bases not matched to a gene. Germline-derived CDR1 and CDR2 are MNHEY and SVGAGI. CDR3 in amino acids: CASSHGLAGGSQFF. CDR3 DNA: TGTGCCAGCAGTCACGGACTAGCGGGAGGGTCGCAGTTCTTC.

The rearrangement uses TRBV7-2 and TRBJ2-7; D unclear. Germline V gives CDR1 SGHTA, CDR2 FQGNSA. There are 11 residues in the CDR3. Trimming shortened V by 1 base and J by 6 bases, and 4 bases separated the two germline ends. CDR3 sequence reads: CASSLDLEQYF. The CDR3 nucleotides are TGTGCCAGCAGCTTAGATCTCGAGCAGTACTTC.

The CDR3 is CASSAKGGKAYEQYF. Here the CDR3 DNA reads TGTGCCAGCAGCGCCAAGGGGGGCAAAGCCTACGAGCAGTACTTC. V gene TRBV5-4 combines with J gene TRBJ2-7; D may correspond to TRBD1 or TRBD2 (6 bases each). CDR3 size: 15 residues. Germline V gene lookup returns CDR1 SGHNT and CDR2 YYREEE (reference sequence). Deletions cut 4 bases from V and 2 bases from J, with 16 bases between.

This chain joins TRBV10-3 and TRBJ2-1; 12 positions match TRBD2. Germline values: CDR1 ENHRY, CDR2 SYGVKD. This CDR3 has 14 amino acids. With 10 bases clipped from V and 9 bases from J, the junction kept 10 bases outside the gene matches. This CDR3 is CATRLAGEGGEQFF. In DNA, the CDR3 is TGTGCCACCAGACTAGCGGGAGAAGGGGGTGAGCAGTTCTTC.

This clone was observed a handful of times. The chain couples TRBV11-2 to TRBJ1-2, with D perhaps TRBD1 (6 bases). Germline V gives CDR1 SGHAT, CDR2 FQNNGV. Trimming took off 3 bases at V and 3 bases at J, with 8 bases between the two ends. This CDR3 has 13 residues. The CDR3 sequence is CASSLGHDYGYTF. The CDR3 bases are TGTGCCAGCAGCTTGGGACATGACTATGGCTACACCTTC.

This clone has just a few counts. This chain links TRBV5-4 with TRBJ1-1; possible D gene TRBD1, 6 bases. V lost 3 bases and J lost 4, with 13 bases in between. This CDR3 is built from 14 residues. The germline V gene encodes CDR1 SGHNT and CDR2 YYREEE (reference sequence). The CDR3 DNA reads as TGTGCCAGCAGCTACGCCGGACAGTTCACTGAAGCTTTCTTT. Its translation is CASSYAGQFTEAFF.

The chain carries TRBV4-3 and TRBJ1-2; D is unresolved. Trimming pared 5 bases from V and 6 bases from J, leaving 16 bases between. CDR3 length: 14 amino acids. CDR1 and CDR2 from the germline V gene are LGHNA and YSLEER. The CDR3 reads CASSKAETHNGYTF. CDR3 nucleotides: TGCGCCAGCAGCAAGGCCGAGACACATAATGGCTACACCTTC.

The chain recombines TRBV19 with TRBJ2-3, with D possibly being TRBD1 or TRBD2 (5 bases each). Trimming cost V 3 bases and J 0 bases, with 10 bases left between them. Looked up from germline, CDR1 is LNHDA and CDR2 is SQIVND (reference sequence). CDR3 length: 15 amino acids. In DNA form, the CDR3 reads TGTGCCAGTAGTATCGGGACGATTAGCACAGATACGCAGTATTTT. This encodes CASSIGTISTDTQYF.

This chain uses TRBV11-2 with TRBJ1-1; D is possibly TRBD1 (5 bases). Germline lookup yields CDR1 SGHAT and CDR2 FQNNGV. The CDR3 is made up of 14 amino acids. The V end lost 0 bases, the J end lost 0 bases, and 5 bases lay between the germline ends. The CDR3 nucleotides read TGTGCCAGCAGCTTAGAGGGGGTGAACACTGAAGCTTTCTTT. Residues: CASSLEGVNTEAFF.

This chain uses TRBV20-1 with TRBJ2-1; unclear D gene. The V end was cut by 5 bases, the J end by 10 bases, with 12 bases between. CDR1 is DFQATT and CDR2 is SNEGSKA in the germline V gene (reference sequence). The CDR3 totals 11 residues. Here the CDR3 reads CSAELGLEQFF. CDR3 DNA sequence: TGCAGTGCTGAATTAGGATTGGAGCAGTTCTTC.

The chain links TRBV7-9 to TRBJ2-5; D might be TRBD1 (6 bases). Germline V gene data show CDR1 as SEHNR and CDR2 as FQNEAQ (reference sequence). This CDR3 is 13 amino acids long. Trimming left V 4 bases short and J 3 bases short, with 9 bases between. The CDR3 reads CASSSTGKETQYF. CDR3 coding DNA: TGTGCCAGCAGCTCAACAGGGAAAGAGACCCAGTACTTC.

The J gene is TRBJ2-1, the V gene TRBV10-3, with 9 bases that match TRBD2. Germline V CDR1 and CDR2: ENHRY, SYGVKD. Trimming at V came to 6 bases and at J to 6 bases, leaving 9 bases not matched to a gene. The CDR3 covers 15 residues. CDR3 region: CAISPRSGRFNEQFF. CDR3 nucleotides: TGTGCCATCAGCCCGCGGAGCGGGAGGTTCAATGAGCAGTTCTTC.

The V call is TRBV10-3, the J call TRBJ2-2; tentatively, D is TRBD2 (5 bases). This CDR3 has 15 residues. Germline lookup yields CDR1 ENHRY and CDR2 SYGVKD. V lost 4 bases, J lost 1 base, and 10 bases lay in between. CDR3 in DNA: TGTGCCATCAGTGTAGGAGGCGGGAACACCGGGGAGCTGTTTTTT. It specifies CAISVGGGNTGELFF.

In regard to this clone: At one boundary the junction diverges from the germline segment, which might be a read error. V and J are TRBV6-5 and TRBJ1-2; unclear D gene. Germline V gene sequence: CDR1 MNHEY, CDR2 SVGAGI. The CDR3 loop spans 11 amino acids. CDR3 DNA: TGTGCCATCAGTGGCCCTGATGGCTACACCTTC. Its protein product is CAISGPDGYTF.

J is TRBJ2-1 and V is TRBV7-2; 9 nucleotides line up with TRBD2. Trimming at V came to 1 base and at J to 9 bases, leaving 7 bases not matched to a gene. Germline loops: CDR1 SGHTA, CDR2 FQGNSA. There are 15 residues in the CDR3. DNA of the CDR3: TGTGCCAGCAGCTTAGGTAATAGCGGGAGAGCTGAGCAGTTCTTC. Translating gives CASSLGNSGRAEQFF.

This clone was picked up a small number of times. The chain employs TRBV20-1 and TRBJ2-5, with a tentative D call TRBD1 (6 bases). With 8 bases removed from V and 4 bases from J, the gap between germline ends came to 11 bases. The CDR3 runs to 11 residues. CDR1 and CDR2 (germline): DFQATT, SNEGSKA (reference sequence). CDR3 loop: CSRQVRETQYF. The CDR3 DNA reads as TGCAGTCGACAGGTTCGAGAGACCCAGTACTTC.

This clone came up a few times. The genes are TRBV6-1 and TRBJ2-7; a possible D gene is TRBD1 (6 bases). Germline V gene data show CDR1 as MNHNS and CDR2 as SASEGT. Deletions cut 8 bases from V and 5 bases from J, with 16 bases between. The CDR3 loop spans 13 amino acids. The CDR3 DNA sequence: TGTGCCAGCGGGTACAGGGTAAGCAACGAGCAGTACTTC. Its translation is CASGYRVSNEQYF.

This clone was counted only a few times. The chain joins TRBV29-1 to TRBJ2-3, with D possibly being TRBD2 (6 bases). The germline V gene encodes CDR1 SQVTM and CDR2 ANQGSEA. The CDR3 extends over 11 amino acids. Trimming pared 7 bases from V and 6 bases from J, leaving 11 bases between. The DNA of the CDR3 is TGCAGCGGGAGGGGCGTGGATACGCAGTATTTT. This translates into CSGRGVDTQYF.

Only a few counts were recorded for this clone. The chain has TRBV2 and TRBJ1-5, with D uncertain. Germline loops: CDR1 SNHLY, CDR2 FYNNEI. V lost 4 bases and J lost 10, with 17 bases in between. CDR3 length equals 14 residues. This CDR3 is CASSVLEGLYPQHF. DNA of the CDR3: TGTGCCAGCAGTGTACTGGAGGGATTGTATCCCCAGCATTTT.

The rearrangement links TRBV5-1 to TRBJ2-2, with D unresolved. Trimming removed 0 bases from V and 0 bases from J, with 3 bases in between. The CDR3 length is 14 residues. The germline CDR1 and CDR2 sequences are SGHRS and YFSETQ. DNA for the CDR3: TGCGCCAGCAGCTTGGTGGCGAACACCGGGGAGCTGTTTTTT. Translating gives CASSLVANTGELFF.

The CDR3 protein is CASSQVNGTSGGQISYEQYF. The CDR3 nucleotides are TGTGCCAGCAGCCAGGTTAACGGGACTAGCGGGGGACAGATCTCCTACGAGCAGTACTTC. The rearrangement joins TRBV21-1 to TRBJ2-5; the D call TRBD2 from the table was never checked on the DNA. The assigned J gene may be wrong: the sequence end matches TRBJ2-7 better. TRBV21-1 is described as a pseudogene. The CDR3 loop spans 20 amino acids.

CDR3 protein: CASRRGGGGYNEQFF. CDR3 DNA sequence: TGTGCCAGCAGGCGTGGCGGTGGGGGTTACAATGAGCAGTTCTTC. V gene TRBV6-5 combines with J gene TRBJ2-1; either TRBD1 or TRBD2 may fit D (5 bases each). The CDR3 consists of 15 residues. Trimming cost V 6 bases and J 4 bases, with 16 bases left between them. Germline lookup yields CDR1 MNHEY and CDR2 SVGAGI.